Listed below are T cell receptor beta chains from one sample, sequenced in a study of chemoradiotherapy in HPV16-positive cancers. The table came from immunoSEQ multiplex PCR; TCRdb's copy has only in-frame clones and leaves some out. The data show about 22,000 clones, over 60% seen once. The sample was gathered from a patient who underwent chemoradiotherapy. Receptors originate from a human donor with HPV-associated anogenital cancer. The CDR3 runs from the conserved cysteine through the conserved F or W. Fields, in order: D gene, J gene, clone size, V gene, CDR3 DNA, CDR3 protein. A D gene is named only where the DNA matches it firmly. Clone size is stated in some rows and not others, as once, few, many or a class when expanded.

TRBD2 TRBJ2-7 once TRBV7-8 TGTGCCAGCATTGGCGAGCGGGGGATTTACGAGCAGTACTTC CASIGERGIYEQYF
. TRBJ1-4 . TRBV9 TGTGCCAGCAGCGTAGAGGTGGGCTTGGCTGAAAAACTGTTTTTT CASSVEVGLAEKLFF
. TRBJ1-1 . TRBV10-3 TGTGCCATCAGTGAGGGACCATTAAGGAAGGGTAACACTGAAGCTTTCTTT CAISEGPLRKGNTEAFF
TRBD1 TRBJ1-3 . TRBV28 TGTGCCAGCAGACCGGGACAGGGTGGAAACACCATATATTTT CASRPGQGGNTIYF
TRBD2 TRBJ2-1 . TRBV19 TGTGCCAGTAGTATAGGCACTAGCGGATACAATGAGCAGTTCTTC CASSIGTSGYNEQFF
TRBD1 TRBJ1-1 . TRBV15 TGTGCCACCAGCAGAGATTTTTATGGGGGACAGGGAAGTACTGAAGCTTTCTTT CATSRDFYGGQGSTEAFF
. TRBJ2-7 few TRBV18 TGTGCCAGCACACAGGAGGGTGGAGGCTACGAGCAGTACTTC CASTQEGGGYEQYF
. TRBJ2-1 once TRBV6-1 TGTGCCAGCAGTGACGAGGGGGGCTCGATAAATGAGCAGTTCTTC CASSDEGGSINEQFF
TRBD1 TRBJ1-6 few TRBV27 TGTGCCAGCAGCCGGGACAGGGATTTCTGGATTTCACCCCTCCACTTT CASSRDRDFWISPLHF
. TRBJ2-7 . TRBV7-2 TGTGCCAGCAGCTTATGGGACACCAGCTCCTACGAGCAGTACTTC CASSLWDTSSYEQYF
. TRBJ1-1 . TRBV29-1 TGCAGCGTTGGAACCGGACAGTTGAACACTGAAGCTTTCTTT CSVGTGQLNTEAFF
TRBD1 TRBJ2-7 . TRBV6-5 TGTGCCAGCAGTTACTCTCGGGACAGGTCCTACGAGCAGTACTTC CASSYSRDRSYEQYF
. TRBJ2-7 few TRBV21-1 TGTGCCAGCAGCAAGGGGGACATGGACTCCTACGAGCAGTACTTC CASSKGDMDSYEQYF
. TRBJ2-1 . TRBV18 TGTGCCAGCTCACCATTTTACGTGTACAATGAGCAGTTCTTC CASSPFYVYNEQFF